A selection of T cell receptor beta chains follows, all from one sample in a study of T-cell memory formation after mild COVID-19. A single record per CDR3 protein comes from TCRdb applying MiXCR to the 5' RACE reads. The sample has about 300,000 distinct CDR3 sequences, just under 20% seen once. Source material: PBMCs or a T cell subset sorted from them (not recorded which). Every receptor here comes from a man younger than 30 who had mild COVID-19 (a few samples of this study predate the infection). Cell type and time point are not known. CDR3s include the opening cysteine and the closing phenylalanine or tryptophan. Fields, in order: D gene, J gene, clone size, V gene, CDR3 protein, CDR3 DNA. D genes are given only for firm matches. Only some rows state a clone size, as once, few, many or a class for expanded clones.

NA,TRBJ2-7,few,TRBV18,CASSPPARGNTYEQYF,TGTGCCAGCTCACCACCGGCAAGAGGAAATACCTACGAGCAGTACTTC
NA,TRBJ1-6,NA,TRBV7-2,CASSLEGQGGNSPLHF,TGTGCCAGCAGCCTCGAAGGGCAAGGGGGTAATTCACCCCTCCACTTT
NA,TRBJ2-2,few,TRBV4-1,CASSLPQGTGELFF,TGCGCCAGCAGCCTACCGCAGGGTACCGGGGAGCTGTTTTTT
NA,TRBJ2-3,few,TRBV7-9,CASSVGPYTQYF,TGTGCCAGCAGCGTAGGACCATATACGCAGTATTTT
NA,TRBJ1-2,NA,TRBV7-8,CASSPASSYGYTF,TGTGCCAGCAGTCCAGCGTCTTCCTATGGCTACACCTTC
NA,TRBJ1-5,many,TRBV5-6,CASSLGDQPQHF,TGTGCCAGCAGTTTAGGGGATCAGCCCCAGCATTTT
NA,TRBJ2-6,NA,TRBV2,CASGQYSGANVLTF,TGTGCCAGTGGACAGTACTCTGGGGCCAACGTCCTGACTTTC
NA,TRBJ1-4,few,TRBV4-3,CASSQGLGHNEKLFF,TGCGCCAGCAGCCAAGGCTTGGGGCATAATGAAAAACTGTTTTTT
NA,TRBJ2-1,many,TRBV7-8,CASSPFNEQFF,TGTGCCAGCAGCCCATTCAATGAGCAGTTCTTC
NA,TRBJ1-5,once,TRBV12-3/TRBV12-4,CASSFRRIGQPQHF,TGTGCCAGCAGTTTTCGCAGGATAGGGCAGCCCCAGCATTTT
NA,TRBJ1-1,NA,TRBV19,CASSMRRTEAFF,TGTGCCAGTAGTATGCGCCGCACTGAAGCTTTCTTT
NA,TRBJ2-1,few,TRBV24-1,CATSDLGQGTGYNEQFF,TGTGCCACCAGTGATTTGGGTCAGGGGACCGGGTACAATGAGCAGTTCTTC
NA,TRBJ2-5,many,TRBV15,CATSRDVGGEETQYF,TGTGCCACCAGCAGAGATGTGGGGGGCGAAGAGACCCAGTACTTC
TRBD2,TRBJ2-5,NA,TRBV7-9,CASSSRTSGGETQYF,TGTGCCAGCAGTTCACGGACTAGCGGAGGGGAGACCCAGTACTTC
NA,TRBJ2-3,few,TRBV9,CASSVASRPDTQYF,TGTGCCAGCAGCGTAGCTAGCCGTCCGGATACGCAGTATTTT
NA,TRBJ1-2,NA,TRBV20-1,CSARDQNGGYTF,TGCAGTGCTAGAGATCAAAACGGGGGCTACACCTTC
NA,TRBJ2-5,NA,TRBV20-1,CSAPVRREKETQYF,TGCAGTGCTCCGGTTAGAAGAGAGAAAGAGACCCAGTACTTC
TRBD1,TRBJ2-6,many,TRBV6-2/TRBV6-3,CASSLRGSGANVLTF,TGTGCCAGCAGCCTCAGGGGGTCCGGGGCCAACGTCCTGACTTTC
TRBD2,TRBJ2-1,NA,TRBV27,CASTRRLADNEQFF,TGTGCCAGCACCCGCCGACTAGCGGACAATGAGCAGTTCTTC
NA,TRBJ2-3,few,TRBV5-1,CASNDQRRTDTQYF,TGCGCCAGCAACGACCAGCGACGCACAGATACGCAGTATTTT
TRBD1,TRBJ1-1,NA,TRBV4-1,CASSHATGAGMNTEAFF,TGCGCCAGCAGCCACGCGACAGGGGCAGGGATGAACACTGAAGCTTTCTTT
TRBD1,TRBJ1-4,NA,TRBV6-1,CASTPGTGSEKLFF,TGTGCCAGCACCCCCGGGACAGGGTCAGAAAAACTGTTTTTT
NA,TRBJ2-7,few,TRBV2,CASMMQSYEQYF,TGTGCCAGCATGATGCAAAGCTACGAGCAGTACTTC
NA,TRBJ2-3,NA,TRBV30,CAWVSTDTQYF,TGTGCCTGGGTTAGCACAGATACGCAGTATTTT
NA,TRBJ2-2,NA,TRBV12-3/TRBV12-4,CASSFAVNTGELFF,TGTGCCAGCAGTTTTGCCGTGAACACCGGGGAGCTGTTTTTT
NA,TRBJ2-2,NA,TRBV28,CASISNTGELFF,TGTGCCAGCATCTCAAACACCGGGGAGCTGTTTTTT
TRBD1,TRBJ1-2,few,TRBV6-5,CASSPGTGYYGYTF,TGTGCCAGCAGCCCCGGGACAGGGTACTATGGCTACACCTTC
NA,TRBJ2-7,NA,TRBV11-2,CASSSDPGLVDEQYF,TGTGCCAGCAGCTCCGATCCGGGACTGGTAGACGAGCAGTACTTC
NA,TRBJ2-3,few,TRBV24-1,CATRAREEDTQYF,TGTGCCACCAGGGCCAGGGAAGAGGATACGCAGTATTTT
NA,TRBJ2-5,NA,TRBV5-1,CASSPAGPETQYF,TGCGCCAGCAGCCCCGCAGGACCGGAGACCCAGTACTTC
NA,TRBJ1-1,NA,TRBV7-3,CSSSYGRENTEAFF,TGTTCCAGCAGCTACGGACGGGAGAACACTGAAGCTTTCTTT
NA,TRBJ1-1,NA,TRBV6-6,CASGTDTEAFF,TGTGCCAGCGGGACGGACACTGAAGCTTTCTTT
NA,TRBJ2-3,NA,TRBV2,CASSAGADTQYF,TGTGCCAGCAGCGCCGGGGCAGATACGCAGTATTTT
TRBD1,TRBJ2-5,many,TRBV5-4,CASSPRTGQETQYF,TGTGCCAGCAGTCCTCGGACAGGACAAGAGACCCAGTACTTC
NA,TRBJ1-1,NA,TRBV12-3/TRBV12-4,CASSRSLYMNTEAFF,TGTGCCAGCAGTCGCTCCCTATACATGAACACTGAAGCTTTCTTT
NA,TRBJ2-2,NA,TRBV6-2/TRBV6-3,CASSYASSGELFF,TGTGCCAGCAGTTACGCTAGCTCCGGGGAGCTGTTTTTT
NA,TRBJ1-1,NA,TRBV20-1,CSASRSRDTEAFF,TGCAGTGCTTCCAGAAGCCGGGACACTGAAGCTTTCTTT
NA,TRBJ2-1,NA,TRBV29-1,CSVVRSGGTEQFF,TGCAGCGTTGTTAGGTCCGGGGGAACTGAGCAGTTCTTC
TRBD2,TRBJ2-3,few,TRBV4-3,CASSQDVGGRADTQYF,TGCGCCAGCAGCCAAGACGTGGGTGGGAGGGCAGATACGCAGTATTTT
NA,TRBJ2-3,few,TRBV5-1,CASTLTLGDDTQYF,TGCGCCAGCACCCTCACCCTAGGGGACGATACGCAGTATTTT
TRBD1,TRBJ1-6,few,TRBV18,CASSPWDRANSPLHF,TGTGCCAGCTCACCCTGGGACAGGGCTAATTCACCCCTCCACTTT
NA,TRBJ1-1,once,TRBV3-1,CASSQSVNTEAFF,TGTGCCAGCAGCCAATCAGTGAACACTGAAGCTTTCTTT
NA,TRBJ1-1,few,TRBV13,CASSFRETEAFF,TGTGCCAGCAGCTTTCGGGAGACTGAAGCTTTCTTT
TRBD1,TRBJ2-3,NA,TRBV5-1,CASSWDRVTDTQYF,TGCGCCAGCAGCTGGGACAGGGTTACAGATACGCAGTATTTT
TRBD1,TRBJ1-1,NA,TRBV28,CASSIGTVFAFF,TGTGCCAGCAGTATAGGGACAGTATTTGCTTTCTTT
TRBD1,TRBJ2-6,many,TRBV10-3,CANSGTGVSGANVLTF,TGTGCCAATTCCGGGACAGGGGTCTCTGGGGCCAACGTCCTGACTTTC
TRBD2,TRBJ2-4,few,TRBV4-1,CASSQPSGGVAKNIQYF,TGCGCCAGCAGCCAACCTAGCGGGGGAGTAGCCAAAAACATTCAGTACTTC
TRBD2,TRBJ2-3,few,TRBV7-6,CASSSERGLSDTQYF,TGTGCCAGCAGCTCAGAGCGGGGTTTATCAGATACGCAGTATTTT
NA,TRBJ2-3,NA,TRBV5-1,CASSPFGTDTQYF,TGCGCCAGCAGCCCTTTCGGCACAGATACGCAGTATTTT
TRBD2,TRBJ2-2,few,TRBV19,CASSIAGGGRTGELFF,TGTGCCAGTAGTATAGCTGGCGGGGGGAGGACCGGGGAGCTGTTTTTT